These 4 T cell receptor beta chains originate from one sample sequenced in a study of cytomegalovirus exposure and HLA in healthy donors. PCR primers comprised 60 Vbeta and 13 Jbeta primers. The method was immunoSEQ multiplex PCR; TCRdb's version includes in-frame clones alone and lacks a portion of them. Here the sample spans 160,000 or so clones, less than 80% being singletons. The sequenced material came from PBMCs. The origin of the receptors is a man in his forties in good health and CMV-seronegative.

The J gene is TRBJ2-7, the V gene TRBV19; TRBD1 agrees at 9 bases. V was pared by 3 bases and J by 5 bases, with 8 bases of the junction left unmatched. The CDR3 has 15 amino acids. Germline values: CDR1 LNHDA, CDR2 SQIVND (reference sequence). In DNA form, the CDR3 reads TGTGCCAGTAGTATGGGGACAGGGATCGGCGACGAGCAGTACTTC. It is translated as CASSMGTGIGDEQYF.

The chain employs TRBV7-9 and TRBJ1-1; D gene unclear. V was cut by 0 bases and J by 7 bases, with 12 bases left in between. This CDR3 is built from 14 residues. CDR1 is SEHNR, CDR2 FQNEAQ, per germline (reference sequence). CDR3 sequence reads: CASSLAQSSVEAFF. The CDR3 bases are TGTGCCAGCAGCTTAGCGCAATCGTCAGTTGAAGCTTTCTTT.

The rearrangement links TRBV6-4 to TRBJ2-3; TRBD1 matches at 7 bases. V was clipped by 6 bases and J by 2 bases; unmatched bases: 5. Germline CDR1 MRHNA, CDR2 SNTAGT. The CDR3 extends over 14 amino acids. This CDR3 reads CASSRQGNTDTQYF. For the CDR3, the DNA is TGTGCCAGCAGCAGACAGGGAAACACAGATACGCAGTATTTT.

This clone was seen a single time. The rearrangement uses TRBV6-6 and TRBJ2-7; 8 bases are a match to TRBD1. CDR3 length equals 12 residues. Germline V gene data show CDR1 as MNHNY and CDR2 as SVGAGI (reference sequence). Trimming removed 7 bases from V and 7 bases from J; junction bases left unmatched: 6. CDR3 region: CASTGQGEEQYF. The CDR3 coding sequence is TGTGCCAGCACCGGACAGGGCGAAGAGCAGTACTTC.